These T cell receptor beta chains were read from a single sample in a study of blood T cell repertoires in COVID-19. Only in-frame clones appear in the TCRdb table, and some are missing; sequencing was by immunoSEQ multiplex PCR. In the table there are about 140,000 clones, just over 85% of which are singletons. The sample taken for sequencing was peripheral blood. These receptors originate from a woman in her sixties with acute or convalescent COVID-19. CDR3s include the opening cysteine and the closing phenylalanine or tryptophan. The order of the fields is clone size, D gene, J gene, V gene, CDR3 protein, CDR3 DNA. D genes are given only for firm matches. Clone size is shown for a subset of rows, as once, few, many or a class of expanded clone.

clone_size: -; d_call: -; j_call: TRBJ2-1; v_call: TRBV7-9; cdr3_aa: CASSTQQQFF; cdr3_nt: TGTGCCAGCAGCACACAACAGCAGTTCTTC
clone_size: -; d_call: TRBD1; j_call: TRBJ2-1; v_call: TRBV3-1/TRBV3-2; cdr3_aa: CASSAGGSSYNEQFF; cdr3_nt: TGTGCCAGCAGTGCAGGGGGTAGCTCCTACAATGAGCAGTTCTTC
clone_size: once; d_call: -; j_call: TRBJ2-7; v_call: TRBV2; cdr3_aa: CASMGGLGYEQYF; cdr3_nt: TGTGCCAGCATGGGAGGACTTGGGTACGAGCAGTACTTC
clone_size: many; d_call: TRBD1; j_call: TRBJ1-6; v_call: TRBV30; cdr3_aa: CAWSVQTGSSPLHF; cdr3_nt: TGTGCCTGGAGTGTCCAGACAGGGTCGTCACCCCTCCACTTT
clone_size: once; d_call: TRBD1; j_call: TRBJ2-7; v_call: TRBV5-1; cdr3_aa: CASSLGDRDYEQYF; cdr3_nt: TGCGCCAGCAGCTTGGGGGACAGGGACTACGAGCAGTACTTC
clone_size: -; d_call: -; j_call: TRBJ2-1; v_call: TRBV15; cdr3_aa: CATSRTGLPAIEQFF; cdr3_nt: TGTGCCACCAGCAGAACGGGACTCCCCGCAATAGAGCAGTTCTTC
clone_size: -; d_call: -; j_call: TRBJ1-1; v_call: TRBV7-8; cdr3_aa: CASSLEGLGGSTEAFF; cdr3_nt: TGTGCCAGCAGCTTAGAGGGCCTAGGTGGGAGCACTGAAGCTTTCTTT
clone_size: -; d_call: TRBD1; j_call: TRBJ2-5; v_call: TRBV7-3; cdr3_aa: CASSLAGTGGQETQYF; cdr3_nt: TGTGCCAGCAGCTTAGCAGGGACAGGGGGTCAAGAGACCCAGTACTTC
clone_size: -; d_call: TRBD2; j_call: TRBJ2-5; v_call: TRBV6-1; cdr3_aa: CASSVQRGGGKETQYF; cdr3_nt: TGTGCCAGCAGTGTCCAGCGGGGGGGCGGGAAAGAGACCCAGTACTTC
clone_size: -; d_call: TRBD2; j_call: TRBJ2-3; v_call: TRBV11-3; cdr3_aa: CASSLRLAGVIDTQYF; cdr3_nt: TGTGCCAGCAGCTTACGACTAGCGGGGGTAATAGATACGCAGTATTTT
clone_size: -; d_call: -; j_call: TRBJ2-2; v_call: TRBV24-1; cdr3_aa: CATSDQRVATGGTGELFF; cdr3_nt: TGTGCCACCAGTGACCAAAGGGTAGCGACAGGTGGCACCGGGGAGCTGTTTTTT
clone_size: once; d_call: -; j_call: TRBJ1-2; v_call: TRBV6-5; cdr3_aa: CASSPDTPRGYTF; cdr3_nt: TGTGCCAGCAGCCCCGACACTCCAAGAGGCTACACCTTC
clone_size: -; d_call: -; j_call: TRBJ1-2; v_call: TRBV6-5; cdr3_aa: CASSYSRGVYGYTF; cdr3_nt: TGTGCCAGCAGTTACTCGAGAGGCGTCTATGGCTACACCTTC
clone_size: many; d_call: -; j_call: TRBJ1-5; v_call: TRBV7-9; cdr3_aa: CASSLAGEGQPQHF; cdr3_nt: TGTGCCAGCAGCTTAGCGGGAGAGGGACAGCCCCAGCATTTT
clone_size: -; d_call: TRBD2; j_call: TRBJ2-3; v_call: TRBV30; cdr3_aa: CAWSVSSGGRDTQYF; cdr3_nt: TGTGCCTGGAGTGTCTCCAGCGGGGGGAGAGATACGCAGTATTTT
clone_size: few; d_call: -; j_call: TRBJ2-2; v_call: TRBV7-9; cdr3_aa: CASSLPRTESTGELFF; cdr3_nt: TGTGCCAGCAGCTTACCCAGGACAGAATCGACCGGGGAGCTGTTTTTT
clone_size: -; d_call: -; j_call: TRBJ1-5; v_call: TRBV20-1; cdr3_aa: CSARAGSAQHF; cdr3_nt: TGCAGTGCTAGAGCGGGGTCAGCCCAGCATTTT
clone_size: -; d_call: TRBD2; j_call: TRBJ2-6; v_call: TRBV9; cdr3_aa: CASSPAGASVGANVLTF; cdr3_nt: TGTGCCAGCAGCCCAGCGGGGGCTAGTGTTGGGGCCAACGTCCTGACTTTC
clone_size: -; d_call: TRBD1; j_call: TRBJ1-2; v_call: TRBV19; cdr3_aa: CASSPGQGAATLTNYGYTF; cdr3_nt: TGTGCCAGTAGTCCGGGACAGGGGGCGGCAACTCTAACTAACTATGGCTACACCTTC
clone_size: -; d_call: -; j_call: TRBJ2-2; v_call: TRBV4-1; cdr3_aa: CASSPQGTNTGELFF; cdr3_nt: TGCGCCAGCAGCCCCCAGGGCACGAACACCGGGGAGCTGTTTTTT
clone_size: -; d_call: TRBD2; j_call: TRBJ2-5; v_call: TRBV5-1; cdr3_aa: CASSLDGGARQETQYF; cdr3_nt: TGCGCCAGCAGCTTGGACGGGGGGGCTAGACAAGAGACCCAGTACTTC
clone_size: -; d_call: TRBD1; j_call: TRBJ1-3; v_call: TRBV9; cdr3_aa: CASSVDRGSGNTIYF; cdr3_nt: TGTGCCAGCAGCGTAGACAGGGGGTCTGGAAACACCATATATTTT
clone_size: -; d_call: TRBD1; j_call: TRBJ2-7; v_call: TRBV10-3; cdr3_aa: CAISDLRTGTGGYEQYF; cdr3_nt: TGTGCCATCAGTGACCTTCGTACCGGGACAGGGGGCTACGAGCAGTACTTC
clone_size: -; d_call: -; j_call: TRBJ1-1; v_call: TRBV21-1; cdr3_aa: CASQGRGRVGAEIMNTEAFF; cdr3_nt: TGTGCCAGCCAGGGTCGAGGCAGGGTCGGTGCCGAAATCATGAACACTGAAGCTTTCTTT
clone_size: -; d_call: TRBD1; j_call: TRBJ1-2; v_call: TRBV24-1; cdr3_aa: CATSDWDSQGYTF; cdr3_nt: TGTGCCACCAGTGACTGGGACAGCCAGGGCTACACCTTC
clone_size: -; d_call: -; j_call: TRBJ2-3; v_call: TRBV21-1; cdr3_aa: CASSRPGLAGGHLTDTQYF; cdr3_nt: TGTGCCAGCAGCCGCCCGGGACTAGCGGGGGGGCATCTCACAGATACGCAGTATTTT
clone_size: -; d_call: TRBD2; j_call: TRBJ2-1; v_call: TRBV7-3; cdr3_aa: CASSLRPGLAGGNEQFF; cdr3_nt: TGTGCCAGCAGCTTACGCCCAGGACTAGCGGGGGGCAATGAGCAGTTCTTC
clone_size: -; d_call: -; j_call: TRBJ2-1; v_call: TRBV11-2; cdr3_aa: CASSLDDEQFF; cdr3_nt: TGTGCCAGCAGCTTAGACGATGAGCAGTTCTTC
clone_size: once; d_call: -; j_call: TRBJ2-6; v_call: TRBV27; cdr3_aa: CASMVGALPGANVLTF; cdr3_nt: TGTGCCAGCATGGTTGGGGCGCTGCCTGGGGCCAACGTCCTGACTTTC
clone_size: -; d_call: -; j_call: TRBJ1-1; v_call: TRBV4-3; cdr3_aa: CASSQGYGFKDTEAFF; cdr3_nt: TGCGCCAGCAGCCAAGGTTACGGGTTTAAGGACACTGAAGCTTTCTTT
clone_size: once; d_call: -; j_call: TRBJ2-7; v_call: TRBV20-1; cdr3_aa: CSARSGHEQYF; cdr3_nt: TGCAGTGCTAGGAGTGGGCACGAGCAGTACTTC
clone_size: -; d_call: -; j_call: TRBJ1-2; v_call: TRBV5-8; cdr3_aa: CASSLVQTNYGYTF; cdr3_nt: TGTGCCAGCAGCTTGGTACAGACGAACTATGGCTACACCTTC
clone_size: -; d_call: -; j_call: TRBJ2-5; v_call: TRBV5-1; cdr3_aa: CASRKGVDYMETQYF; cdr3_nt: TGCGCCAGCAGGAAAGGGGTGGACTATATGGAGACCCAGTACTTC
clone_size: -; d_call: -; j_call: TRBJ2-1; v_call: TRBV23-1; cdr3_aa: CASSQSGTLGNEQFF; cdr3_nt: TGCGCCAGCAGTCAATCGGGGACTCTCGGCAATGAGCAGTTCTTC
clone_size: -; d_call: -; j_call: TRBJ1-5; v_call: TRBV2; cdr3_aa: CASSGQSTQPQHF; cdr3_nt: TGTGCCAGCAGTGGACAGTCTACTCAGCCCCAGCATTTT
clone_size: -; d_call: TRBD2; j_call: TRBJ2-7; v_call: TRBV3-1/TRBV3-2; cdr3_aa: CASSHQGRGISGASYEQYF; cdr3_nt: TGTGCCAGCAGCCACCAAGGGCGGGGGATCAGCGGGGCCTCCTACGAGCAGTACTTC
clone_size: -; d_call: TRBD1; j_call: TRBJ1-4; v_call: TRBV30; cdr3_aa: CAWSPGQGGKLFF; cdr3_nt: TGTGCCTGGAGTCCCGGACAGGGAGGAAAACTGTTTTTT
clone_size: once; d_call: -; j_call: TRBJ2-2; v_call: TRBV5-1; cdr3_aa: CASSLLGQNTGELFF; cdr3_nt: TGCGCCAGCAGCTTGTTGGGACAAAACACCGGGGAGCTGTTTTTT
clone_size: -; d_call: TRBD1; j_call: TRBJ1-4; v_call: TRBV19; cdr3_aa: CASSWTGVANEKLFF; cdr3_nt: TGTGCCAGTAGTTGGACAGGGGTAGCTAATGAAAAACTGTTTTTT
clone_size: -; d_call: TRBD2; j_call: TRBJ2-1; v_call: TRBV10-3; cdr3_aa: CATGDSGGAYNEQFF; cdr3_nt: TGTGCCACGGGTGATAGCGGGGGGGCCTACAATGAGCAGTTCTTC
clone_size: -; d_call: TRBD1; j_call: TRBJ1-2; v_call: TRBV5-1; cdr3_aa: CASSSGQGIYGYTF; cdr3_nt: TGCGCCAGCAGCTCGGGACAGGGAATTTATGGCTACACCTTC
clone_size: -; d_call: -; j_call: TRBJ1-1; v_call: TRBV6-5; cdr3_aa: CASSRDRSEAFF; cdr3_nt: TGTGCCAGCAGCCGTGACAGGAGTGAAGCTTTCTTT
clone_size: -; d_call: -; j_call: TRBJ2-3; v_call: TRBV4-2; cdr3_aa: CASSEGGRSTDTQYF; cdr3_nt: TGTGCCAGCAGCGAAGGGGGGCGGAGCACAGATACGCAGTATTTT
clone_size: -; d_call: TRBD2; j_call: TRBJ2-1; v_call: TRBV6-2/TRBV6-3; cdr3_aa: CASSLAGATYNEQFF; cdr3_nt: TGTGCCAGCAGTCTAGCGGGGGCCACCTACAATGAGCAGTTCTTC
clone_size: -; d_call: -; j_call: TRBJ2-7; v_call: TRBV7-2; cdr3_aa: CASSLATYEQYF; cdr3_nt: TGTGCCAGCAGCTTAGCCACCTACGAGCAGTACTTC
clone_size: few; d_call: TRBD2; j_call: TRBJ2-2; v_call: TRBV11-3; cdr3_aa: CASKVAGNTGELFF; cdr3_nt: TGTGCCAGCAAAGTAGCGGGGAACACCGGGGAGCTGTTTTTT
clone_size: -; d_call: TRBD1; j_call: TRBJ1-3; v_call: TRBV30; cdr3_aa: CAWSWSQGAGNTIYF; cdr3_nt: TGTGCCTGGAGCTGGTCACAGGGGGCGGGAAACACCATATATTTT
clone_size: -; d_call: -; j_call: TRBJ2-5; v_call: TRBV18; cdr3_aa: CASSQLSGVQETQYF; cdr3_nt: TGTGCCAGCTCGCAATTATCAGGGGTCCAAGAGACCCAGTACTTC
clone_size: -; d_call: -; j_call: TRBJ1-2; v_call: TRBV2; cdr3_aa: CASSPDRPRGGYTF; cdr3_nt: TGTGCCAGCAGCCCTGACAGGCCCCGTGGTGGCTACACCTTC
clone_size: -; d_call: -; j_call: TRBJ2-6; v_call: TRBV5-1; cdr3_aa: CASSLAEGANVLTF; cdr3_nt: TGCGCCAGCAGCCTGGCCGAGGGGGCCAACGTCCTGACTTTC
clone_size: -; d_call: TRBD1; j_call: TRBJ2-2; v_call: TRBV7-2; cdr3_aa: CASSPQTGGVTGELFF; cdr3_nt: TGTGCCAGCAGCCCGCAGACAGGGGGCGTCACCGGGGAGCTGTTTTTT
clone_size: -; d_call: -; j_call: TRBJ1-2; v_call: TRBV9; cdr3_aa: CASSVDPYREDGYTF; cdr3_nt: TGTGCCAGCAGCGTAGACCCCTACAGGGAAGATGGCTACACCTTC
clone_size: -; d_call: -; j_call: TRBJ1-2; v_call: TRBV29-1; cdr3_aa: CSVVQGAGGYTF; cdr3_nt: TGCAGCGTTGTACAGGGCGCTGGTGGCTACACCTTC
clone_size: -; d_call: -; j_call: TRBJ1-4; v_call: TRBV7-5; cdr3_aa: CARSLARETTNEKLFF; cdr3_nt: TGTGCCAGAAGCTTAGCGAGGGAGACAACTAATGAAAAACTGTTTTTT